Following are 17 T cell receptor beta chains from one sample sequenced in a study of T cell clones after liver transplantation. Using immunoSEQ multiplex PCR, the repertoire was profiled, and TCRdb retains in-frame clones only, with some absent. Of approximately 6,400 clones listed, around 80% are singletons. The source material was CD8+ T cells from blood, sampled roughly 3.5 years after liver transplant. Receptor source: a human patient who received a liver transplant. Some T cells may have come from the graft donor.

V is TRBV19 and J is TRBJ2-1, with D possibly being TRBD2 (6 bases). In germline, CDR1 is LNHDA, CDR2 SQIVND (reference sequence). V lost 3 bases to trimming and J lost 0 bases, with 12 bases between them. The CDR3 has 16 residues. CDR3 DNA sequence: TGTGCCAGTAGTATGGTTAGCGGAGGCTCCTACAATGAGCAGTTCTTC. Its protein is CASSMVSGGSYNEQFF.

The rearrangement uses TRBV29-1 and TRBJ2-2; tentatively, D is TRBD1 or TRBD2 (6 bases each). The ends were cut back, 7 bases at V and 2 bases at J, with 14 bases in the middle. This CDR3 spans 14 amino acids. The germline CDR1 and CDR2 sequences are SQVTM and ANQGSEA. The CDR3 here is CSARKGGNTGELFF. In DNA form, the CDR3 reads TGCAGCGCTAGGAAGGGGGGAAACACCGGGGAGCTGTTTTTT.

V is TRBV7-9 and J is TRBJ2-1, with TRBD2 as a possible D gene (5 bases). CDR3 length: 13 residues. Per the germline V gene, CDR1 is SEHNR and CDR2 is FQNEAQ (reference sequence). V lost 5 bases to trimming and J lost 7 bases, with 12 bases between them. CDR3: CASSPGNGNEQFF. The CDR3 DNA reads TGTGCCAGCAGCCCGGGGAATGGGAATGAGCAGTTCTTC.

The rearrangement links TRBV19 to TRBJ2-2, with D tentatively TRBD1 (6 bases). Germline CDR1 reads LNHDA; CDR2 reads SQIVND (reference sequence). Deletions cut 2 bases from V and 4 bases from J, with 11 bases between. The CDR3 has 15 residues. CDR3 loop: CASSIYRASTGELFF. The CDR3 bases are TGTGCCAGTAGTATATACAGGGCGAGCACCGGGGAGCTGTTTTTT.

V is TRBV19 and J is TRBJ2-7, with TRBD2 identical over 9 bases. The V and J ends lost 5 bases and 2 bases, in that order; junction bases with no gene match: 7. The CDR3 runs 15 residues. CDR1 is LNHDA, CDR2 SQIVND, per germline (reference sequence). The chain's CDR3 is CASSWVASGTYEQYF. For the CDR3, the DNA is TGTGCCAGTAGTTGGGTGGCTAGCGGGACCTACGAGCAGTACTTC.

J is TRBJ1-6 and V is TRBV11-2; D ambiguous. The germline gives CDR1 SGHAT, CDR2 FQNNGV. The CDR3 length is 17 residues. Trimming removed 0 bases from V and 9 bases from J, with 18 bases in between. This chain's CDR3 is CASSLEEAGFFTSPLHF. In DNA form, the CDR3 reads TGTGCCAGCAGCTTAGAGGAAGCGGGGTTTTTTACTTCACCCCTCCACTTT. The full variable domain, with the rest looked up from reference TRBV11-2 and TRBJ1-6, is EAGVAQSPRYKIIEKRQSVAFWCNPISGHATLYWYQQILGQGPKLLIQFQNNGVVDDSQLPKDRFSAERLKGVDSTLKIQPAKLEDSAVYLCASSLEEAGFFTSPLHFGNGTRLTVT.

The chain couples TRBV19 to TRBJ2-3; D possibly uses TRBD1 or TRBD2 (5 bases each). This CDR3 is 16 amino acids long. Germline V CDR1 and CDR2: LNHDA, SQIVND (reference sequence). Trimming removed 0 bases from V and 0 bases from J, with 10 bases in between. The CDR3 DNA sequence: TGTGCCAGTAGTATAGACCCGGGACCCAGCACAGATACGCAGTATTTT. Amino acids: CASSIDPGPSTDTQYF.

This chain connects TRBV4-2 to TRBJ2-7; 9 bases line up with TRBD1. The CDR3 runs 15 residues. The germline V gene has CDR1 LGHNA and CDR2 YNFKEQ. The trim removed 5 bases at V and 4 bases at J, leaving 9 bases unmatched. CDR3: CASSLTGGEFYEQYF. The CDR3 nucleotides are TGTGCCAGCAGCTTAACAGGGGGCGAGTTTTACGAGCAGTACTTC.

Here the CDR3 reads CASSSGSGANQYNEQFF. The DNA for the CDR3 is TGTGCCAGCAGCTCCGGTAGCGGGGCGAATCAATACAATGAGCAGTTCTTC. The genes are TRBV11-2 and TRBJ2-1; 8 bases are a match to TRBD2. The V and J ends lost 4 bases and 4 bases, in that order; junction bases with no gene match: 12. The CDR3 is made up of 17 amino acids. Germline CDR1 SGHAT, CDR2 FQNNGV.

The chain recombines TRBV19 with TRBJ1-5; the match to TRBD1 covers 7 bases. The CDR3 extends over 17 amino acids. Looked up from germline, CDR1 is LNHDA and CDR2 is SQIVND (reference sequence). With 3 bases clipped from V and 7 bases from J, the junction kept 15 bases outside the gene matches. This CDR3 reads CASSIFGVETGKQPQHF. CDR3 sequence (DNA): TGTGCCAGTAGTATTTTCGGCGTGGAGACAGGGAAACAGCCCCAGCATTTT. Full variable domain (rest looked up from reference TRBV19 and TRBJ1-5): DGGITQSPKYLFRKEGQNVTLSCEQNLNHDAMYWYRQDPGQGLRLIYYSQIVNDFQKGDIAEGYSVSREKKESFPLTVTSAQKNPTAFYLCASSIFGVETGKQPQHFGDGTRLSIL.

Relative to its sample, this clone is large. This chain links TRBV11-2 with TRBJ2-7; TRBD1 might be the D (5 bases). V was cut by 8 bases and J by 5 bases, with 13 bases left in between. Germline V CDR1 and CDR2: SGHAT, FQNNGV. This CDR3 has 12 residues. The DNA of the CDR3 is TGTGCCAGCCGACAGTCAGCCCACGAGCAGTACTTC. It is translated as CASRQSAHEQYF.

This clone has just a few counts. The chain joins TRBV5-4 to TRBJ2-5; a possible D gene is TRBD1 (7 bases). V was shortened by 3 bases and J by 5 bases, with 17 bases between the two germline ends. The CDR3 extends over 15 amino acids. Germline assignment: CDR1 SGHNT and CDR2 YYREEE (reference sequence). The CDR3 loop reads CASSSNRGTAETQYF. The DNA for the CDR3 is TGTGCCAGCAGCTCAAACCGCGGGACAGCGGAGACCCAGTACTTC.

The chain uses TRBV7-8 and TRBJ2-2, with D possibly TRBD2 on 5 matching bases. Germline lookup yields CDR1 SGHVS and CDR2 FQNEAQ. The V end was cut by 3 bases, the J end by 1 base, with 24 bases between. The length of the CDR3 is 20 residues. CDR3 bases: TGTGCCAGCAGCTTGATTATGGGGAGCTCGGTGACGGGGAACACCGGGGAGCTGTTTTTT. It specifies CASSLIMGSSVTGNTGELFF.

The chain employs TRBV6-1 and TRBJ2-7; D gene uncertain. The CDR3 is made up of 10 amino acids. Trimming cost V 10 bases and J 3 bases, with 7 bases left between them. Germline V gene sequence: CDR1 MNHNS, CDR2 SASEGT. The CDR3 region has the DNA TGTGCCACCCAAGGCTACGAGCAGTACTTC. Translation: CATQGYEQYF.

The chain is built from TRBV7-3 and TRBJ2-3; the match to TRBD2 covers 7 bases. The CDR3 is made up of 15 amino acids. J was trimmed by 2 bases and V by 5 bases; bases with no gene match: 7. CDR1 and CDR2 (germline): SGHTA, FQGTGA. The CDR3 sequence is CASSDVAGSTDTQYF. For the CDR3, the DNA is TGTGCCAGCAGCGATGTAGCGGGTTCCACAGATACGCAGTATTTT.

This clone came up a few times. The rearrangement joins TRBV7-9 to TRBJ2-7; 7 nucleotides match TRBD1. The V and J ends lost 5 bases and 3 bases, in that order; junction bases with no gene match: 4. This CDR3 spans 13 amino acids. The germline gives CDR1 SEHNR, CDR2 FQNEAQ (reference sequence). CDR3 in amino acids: CASSPGGSYEQYF. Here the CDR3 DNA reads TGTGCCAGCAGCCCAGGGGGAAGCTACGAGCAGTACTTC.

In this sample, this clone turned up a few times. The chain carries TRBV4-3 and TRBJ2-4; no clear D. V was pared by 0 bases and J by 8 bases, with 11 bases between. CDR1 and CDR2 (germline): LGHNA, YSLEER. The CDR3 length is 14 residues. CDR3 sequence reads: CASSQDRPAYIQYF. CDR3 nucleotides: TGCGCCAGCAGCCAAGATAGGCCTGCTTACATTCAGTACTTC.